Here is one T cell receptor (beta chain) with its context. Its antigen is currently unknown. These data are taken from a study of cytomegalovirus exposure and HLA in healthy donors. Study at large: T cells numbering about 180 million yielded some 110 million unique TCR beta sequences in an earlier analysis.

There are 13 residues in the CDR3. In germline, CDR1 is ENHRY, CDR2 SYGVKD. Trimming at V came to 6 bases and at J to 2 bases, leaving 2 bases not matched to a gene. Study results and caveats: Researchers reported from a later analysis that most CMV-associated TCR beta chains appeared HLA-restricted. Reportedly, cytomegalovirus status was diagnosed with high sensitivity and specificity.

Both 60 Vbeta primers and 13 Jbeta primers went into the PCR. TCRdb keeps only in-frame clones here, not all; method: immunoSEQ multiplex PCR. The table has approximately 85,000 clones, roughly 80% seen once. The sequence was collected from a man aged 50 or older in good health and CMV-seropositive. The gene calls are TRBV10-3 and TRBJ2-5; 8 positions agree with TRBD1. The material sequenced was PBMCs. DNA for the CDR3: TGTGCCATCAGCCGGACAGGGCAAGAGACCCAGTACTTC. Its protein product is CAISRTGQETQYF.